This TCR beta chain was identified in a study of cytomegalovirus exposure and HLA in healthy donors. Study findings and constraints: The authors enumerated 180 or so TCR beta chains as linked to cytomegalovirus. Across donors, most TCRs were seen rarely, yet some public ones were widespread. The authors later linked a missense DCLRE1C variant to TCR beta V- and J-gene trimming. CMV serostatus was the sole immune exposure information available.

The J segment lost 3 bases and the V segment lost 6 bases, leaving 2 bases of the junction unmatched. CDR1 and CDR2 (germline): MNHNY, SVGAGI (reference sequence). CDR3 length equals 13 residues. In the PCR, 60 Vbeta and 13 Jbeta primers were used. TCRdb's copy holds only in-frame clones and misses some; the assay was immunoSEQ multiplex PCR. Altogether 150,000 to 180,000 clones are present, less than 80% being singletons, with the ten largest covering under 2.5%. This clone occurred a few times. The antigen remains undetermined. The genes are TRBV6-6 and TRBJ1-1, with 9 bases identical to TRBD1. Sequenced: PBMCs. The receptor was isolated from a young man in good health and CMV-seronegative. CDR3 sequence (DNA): TGTGCCAGCAGACGGGACAGGGACACTGAAGCTTTCTTT. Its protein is CASRRDRDTEAFF.